The 32 T cell receptor beta chains below come from one sample, sequenced in a study of early T cells in non-severe SARS-CoV-2 infection. MiXCR, run by TCRdb on the 5' RACE reads, gives a single entry per CDR3 protein. The sample yields 55,000 to 75,000 distinct CDR3 sequences, 4.5% to 7.5% seen once. This specimen consisted of whole blood, obtained at baseline. The source is an adult who was a healthcare worker with PCR-confirmed SARS-CoV-2 infection or an uninfected control (not recorded which).

This clonotype was found many times. The gene calls are TRBV7-9 and TRBJ1-5; D may be TRBD1 (6 bases). The V gene's germline CDR1 is SEHNR and CDR2 FQNEAQ (reference sequence). The CDR3 totals 14 residues. V was pared by 5 bases and J by 1 base, with 9 bases between. In DNA, the CDR3 is TGTGCCAGCAGCGCCGGACAGAGCAATCAGCCCCAGCATTTT. It is translated as CASSAGQSNQPQHF.

This clonotype was detected many times. The chain employs TRBV10-2 and TRBJ2-1; no reliable D call. The CDR3 consists of 15 residues. V lost 1 base and J 0 bases, leaving 7 bases between the germline ends. Germline V CDR1 and CDR2: WSHSY, SAAADI. The CDR3 sequence is CASSEYKNSYNEQFF. CDR3 DNA sequence: TGCGCCAGCAGTGAGTACAAAAACTCCTACAATGAGCAGTTCTTC.

This clonotype has only a few counts. V usage is TRBV6-2 or TRBV6-3 and J usage is TRBJ2-7, with a possible D match to TRBD1 (5 bases). Trimming pared 5 bases from V and 5 bases from J, leaving 19 bases between. From germline, CDR1 is MNHEY and CDR2 SVGEGT. The CDR3 loop spans 15 amino acids. CDR3 DNA: TGTGCCAGCAGTAATGGGGCCTACCCCGGCGACGAGCAGTACTTC. As protein: CASSNGAYPGDEQYF.

This clonotype came up a few times. This sequence joins TRBV2 and TRBJ2-5; 8 nucleotides agree with TRBD2. The germline V gene encodes CDR1 SNHLY and CDR2 FYNNEI. CDR3 size: 14 residues. J gave up 1 base and V 7 bases, and 5 bases lay outside the gene matches. DNA for the CDR3: TGTGCCAGCAAGACTAGCGCCTCCCAAGAGACCCAGTACTTC. Translation gives CASKTSASQETQYF. The complete variable domain, with remaining parts taken from reference TRBV2 and TRBJ2-5, reads EPEVTQTPSHQVTQMGQEVILRCVPISNHLYFYWYRQILGQKVEFLVSFYNNEISEKSEIFDDQFSVERPDGSNFTLKIRSTKLEDSAMYFCASKTSASQETQYFGPGTRLLVL.

The chain combines TRBV28 with TRBJ1-2, with D possibly matching TRBD1 (6 bases). Trimming cost V 2 bases and J 2 bases, with 21 bases left between them. Germline V CDR1 and CDR2: MDHEN, SYDVKM. The CDR3 loop spans 18 amino acids. CDR3 nucleotide sequence: TGTGCCAGCAGTTTAATAGCGGGGGGACACACCTTAAACTATGGCTACACCTTC. It specifies CASSLIAGGHTLNYGYTF.

This clonotype was counted ten times or more. The rearrangement links TRBV11-2 to TRBJ2-1, with 12 bases identical to TRBD2. J lost 6 bases, V lost 1 base, and 7 bases had no gene match. The CDR3 contains 17 residues. The germline CDR1 and CDR2 sequences are SGHAT and FQNNGV. The DNA for the CDR3 is TGTGCCAGCAGCTTAGCCTTTCTAGCGGGAGGGTTCAATGAGCAGTTCTTC. Translation: CASSLAFLAGGFNEQFF.

This clonotype has a count of ten or more. The chain links TRBV7-2 to TRBJ2-3; 7 bases match TRBD2. The CDR3 has 16 residues. Per the germline V gene, CDR1 is SGHTA and CDR2 is FQGNSA. With V trimmed by 3 bases and J by 3 bases, 9 bases remained unmatched. Written as DNA, the CDR3 is TGTGCCAGCAGCTTGGGAGGGGCGGGAGTGACAGATACGCAGTATTTT. Translating it yields CASSLGGAGVTDTQYF.

This clonotype occurred many times. This chain links TRBV20-1 with TRBJ1-5; D is unresolved. The V end lost 2 bases, the J end lost 5 bases, and 13 bases lay between the germline ends. The length of the CDR3 is 14 residues. Germline CDR1 is DFQATT and CDR2 is SNEGSKA (reference sequence). The CDR3 bases are TGCAGTGCTAGAAGGGCGGGCATCGATCAGCCCCAGCATTTT. Protein sequence: CSARRAGIDQPQHF.

V is TRBV18 and J is TRBJ1-1; D gene unclear. The CDR3 runs to 16 residues. V was pared by 4 bases and J by 0 bases, with 15 bases between. Germline V CDR1 and CDR2: KGHSH, LQKENI. As DNA, the CDR3 is TGTGCCAGCTCACAAGGTCGAGCCACTATGAACACTGAAGCTTTCTTT. Its protein is CASSQGRATMNTEAFF.

The sample holds many counts of this clonotype. The chain couples TRBV7-2 to TRBJ1-5; D is unresolved. With 1 base removed from V and 0 bases from J, the gap between germline ends came to 7 bases. Per germline, CDR1 SGHTA and CDR2 FQGNSA. The CDR3 extends over 15 amino acids. The CDR3 DNA follows: TGTGCCAGCAGCTTAGTGGCAAATAGCAATCAGCCCCAGCATTTT. Encoded protein: CASSLVANSNQPQHF. The complete variable domain, with remaining parts taken from reference TRBV7-2 and TRBJ1-5, reads GAGVSQSPSNKVTEKGKDVELRCDPISGHTALYWYRQSLGQGLEFLIYFQGNSAPDKSGLPSDRFSAERTGGSVSTLTIQRTQQEDSAVYLCASSLVANSNQPQHFGDGTRLSIL.

This clonotype was detected many times. The CDR3 nucleotides read TGTGCCAGCAGCGTCACCGGGACAGGGGGCGGGGAGCTGTTTTTT. Amino acid sequence: CASSVTGTGGGELFF. The chain links TRBV9 to TRBJ2-2; the match to TRBD1 covers 11 bases. V lost 2 bases to trimming and J lost 7 bases; unmatched junction nucleotides: 4. The CDR3 consists of 15 residues. Germline V lookup: CDR1 SGDLS, CDR2 YYNGEE.

This clonotype occurred many times. V and J are TRBV5-4 and TRBJ2-7; 9 bases fit TRBD1. The CDR3 runs to 15 residues. J lost 2 bases, V lost 4 bases, and 7 bases had no gene match. Germline V gene data show CDR1 as SGHNT and CDR2 as YYREEE (reference sequence). Here the CDR3 reads CASSPTGTGTYEQYF. The CDR3 nucleotides are TGTGCCAGCAGCCCGACCGGGACAGGGACCTACGAGCAGTACTTC.

This clonotype has ten or more counts. The chain joins TRBV20-1 to TRBJ1-1, with D hard to call. The germline V and J ends were trimmed by 0 bases and 1 base, with 6 bases remaining between them. CDR3 length equals 13 residues. Germline V gene data show CDR1 as DFQATT and CDR2 as SNEGSKA (reference sequence). The CDR3 coding sequence is TGCAGTGCTAGAGAACTACAGAACACTGAAGCTTTCTTT. Residues: CSARELQNTEAFF.

Only one count was recorded for this clonotype. This CDR3 reads CASSLRGQGSPTDTQYF. CDR3 bases: TGTGCCAGCAGTTTAAGGGGACAGGGATCCCCCACAGATACGCAGTATTTT. The chain recombines TRBV12-3 or TRBV12-4 with TRBJ2-3, with TRBD1 matching over 9 bases. V was clipped by 2 bases and J by 2 bases; unmatched bases: 8. There are 17 residues in the CDR3.

Ten or more counts support this clonotype. CDR3 bases: TGTGCCATCTTGGCAGGGGAGACCCAGTACTTC. Protein sequence: CAILAGETQYF. The V gene is TRBV5-4, the J gene TRBJ2-5; D is perhaps TRBD1 (5 bases). V was clipped by 9 bases and J by 5 bases, with 11 bases between them. The CDR3 is made up of 11 amino acids. The germline CDR1 and CDR2 sequences are SGHNT and YYREEE (reference sequence).

The V gene is TRBV2, the J gene TRBJ2-5; weak D call: TRBD2 (5 bases). CDR1 is SNHLY and CDR2 is FYNNEI in the germline V gene. V shed 4 bases and J shed 0 bases, with 6 bases lying between them. CDR3 size: 13 residues. CDR3 sequence (DNA): TGTGCCAGCAGTGTTAGCGACCAAGAGACCCAGTACTTC. It translates to CASSVSDQETQYF.

The chain links TRBV7-8 to TRBJ1-1; D ambiguous. The V gene lost 5 bases and the J gene lost 0 bases, with 10 bases spanning the gap. CDR1 and CDR2 from the germline V gene are SGHVS and FQNEAQ. There are 14 residues in the CDR3. The CDR3 nucleotides are TGTGCCAGCAGCCTCTCTCAGTTGAACACTGAAGCTTTCTTT. Translation gives CASSLSQLNTEAFF.

This clonotype has at least ten counts. The chain has TRBV10-2 and TRBJ2-1; TRBD2 agrees at 11 bases. Germline V gives CDR1 WSHSY, CDR2 SAAADI. The V and J ends lost 10 bases and 8 bases, in that order; junction bases with no gene match: 10. The CDR3 runs 14 residues. The DNA for the CDR3 is TGCGCCACCATCACGGGACTAGCGGCCTATGAGCAGTTCTTC. Translating it yields CATITGLAAYEQFF.

This clonotype has only a few counts. The chain uses TRBV29-1 and TRBJ2-7; the D is unclear. Looked up from germline, CDR1 is SQVTM and CDR2 is ANQGSEA. Trimming pared 4 bases from V and 4 bases from J, leaving 14 bases between. This CDR3 has 13 amino acids. The DNA of the CDR3 is TGCAGCGTTGGGCCGAGGAGAGATTACGAGCAGTACTTC. Protein: CSVGPRRDYEQYF.

V is TRBV20-1 and J is TRBJ1-2; D is perhaps TRBD1 (5 bases). The V gene's germline CDR1 is DFQATT and CDR2 SNEGSKA (reference sequence). There are 13 residues in the CDR3. Trimming took off 5 bases at V and 4 bases at J, with 14 bases between the two ends. Written as DNA, the CDR3 is TGCAGTGCTGGCGGGGGACCCACCTATGGCTACACCTTC. It yields the protein CSAGGGPTYGYTF.

This clonotype was counted a few times. CDR3 DNA sequence: TGTGCCAGCAGTCCCCTATTTGGAGGTGGGCTGAACACTGAAGCTTTCTTT. Protein product: CASSPLFGGGLNTEAFF. This chain uses TRBV7-9 with TRBJ1-1; D unclear. Germline values: CDR1 SEHNR, CDR2 FQNEAQ (reference sequence). V lost 6 bases and J lost 0, with 20 bases in between. The CDR3 covers 17 residues.

This clonotype was observed many times. J is TRBJ2-1 and V is TRBV20-1; 7 positions match TRBD2. Trimming removed 1 base from V and 8 bases from J; junction bases left unmatched: 11. CDR3 length: 15 amino acids. Germline lookup yields CDR1 DFQATT and CDR2 SNEGSKA (reference sequence). In DNA, the CDR3 is TGCAGTGCTAGAGTCGTGGGGAGGGATTTGGATGAGCAGTTCTTC. Amino acid sequence: CSARVVGRDLDEQFF.

V and J are TRBV3-1 and TRBJ1-1, with D possibly TRBD1 on 5 matching bases. V was trimmed by 5 bases and J by 8 bases, leaving 12 bases between them. Per germline, CDR1 LGHDT and CDR2 YNNKEL (reference sequence). The CDR3 is 12 residues long. CDR3: CASSGPGTEAFF. The DNA for the CDR3 is TGTGCCAGCAGCGGTCCCGGGACGGAAGCTTTCTTT.

This clonotype was counted many times. CDR3 sequence (DNA): TGTGCCAGCAGCTTAGAATCGGCAGGGGTAGGTGGCTACACCTTC. It encodes CASSLESAGVGGYTF. The chain joins TRBV7-9 to TRBJ1-2; maybe TRBD1 (6 bases). This CDR3 contains 15 residues. The V end lost 1 base, the J end lost 7 bases, and 16 bases lay between the germline ends. Germline V lookup: CDR1 SEHNR, CDR2 FQNEAQ (reference sequence).

The table lists this clonotype with many counts. The rearrangement joins TRBV30 to TRBJ2-3; 12 bases agree with TRBD2. Germline CDR1 and CDR2: GTSNPN and SVGIG (reference sequence). The CDR3 length is 14 residues. V dropped 6 bases and J dropped 4; count of bases not matched to a gene: 5. This CDR3 reads CACLPSGRADTQYF. CDR3 nucleotide sequence: TGTGCCTGCCTCCCTAGCGGGAGGGCAGATACGCAGTATTTT.

This clonotype was picked up many times. CDR3 sequence reads: CASSTDPRGYGYTF. The CDR3 DNA reads TGTGCCAGCAGTACGGATCCCCGGGGCTATGGCTACACCTTC. J is TRBJ1-2 and V is TRBV28; D not resolved. There are 14 residues in the CDR3. V lost 5 bases, J lost 4 bases, and 14 bases lay in between. Germline CDR1 is MDHEN and CDR2 is SYDVKM.

The chain is built from TRBV7-7 and TRBJ2-1; D uncertain. CDR1 and CDR2 (germline): SSHAT, FNYEAQ (reference sequence). This CDR3 has 13 amino acids. Trimming stripped 2 bases from V and 9 bases from J, with 11 bases between. CDR3 sequence: CASSLLFRTEQFF. In nucleotides, the CDR3 is TGTGCCAGCAGCTTATTATTTAGGACTGAGCAGTTCTTC.

This clonotype was observed many times. The chain joins TRBV5-6 to TRBJ2-1, with TRBD2 matching 14 bases. The CDR3 contains 19 residues. Germline V gives CDR1 SGHDT, CDR2 YYEEEE. Germline trimming cut 3 bases from V and 0 bases from J; bases unmatched to any gene: 8. The DNA of the CDR3 is TGTGCCAGCAGCTCCCCGGGACTAGCGGGAGCGCTCTCCTACAATGAGCAGTTCTTC. Protein: CASSSPGLAGALSYNEQFF.

This clonotype was seen many times. In nucleotides, the CDR3 is TGCGCCAGCAGCCCTTTAGGCGAGGTAGCGAACACTGAAGCTTTCTTT. Residues: CASSPLGEVANTEAFF. The chain recombines TRBV4-3 with TRBJ1-1, with D unresolved. The CDR3 runs to 16 residues. V lost 4 bases, J lost 1 base, and 16 bases lay in between. Per germline, CDR1 LGHNA and CDR2 YSLEER.

This clonotype was observed a few times. This chain links TRBV6-6 with TRBJ2-1; 7 bases align to TRBD2. The germline gives CDR1 MNHNY, CDR2 SVGAGI (reference sequence). The CDR3 contains 14 residues. The J segment lost 3 bases and the V segment lost 6 bases, leaving 5 bases of the junction unmatched. The CDR3 DNA reads as TGTGCCAGCAGGCGGGAGCAGCTCTACAATGAGCAGTTCTTC. Protein sequence: CASRREQLYNEQFF.

This rearrangement joins TRBV6-2 or TRBV6-3 to TRBJ2-3; no firm D call. The germline gives CDR1 MNHEY, CDR2 SVGEGT. The CDR3 totals 12 residues. V was shortened by 6 bases and J by 3 bases, with 7 bases between the two germline ends. This CDR3 reads CASRLGTDTQYF. The CDR3 coding sequence is TGTGCCAGCAGACTGGGGACAGATACGCAGTATTTT.

By its share, this clonotype is medium-sized. Possible read error: a much larger clone is one base away. The chain employs TRBV19 and TRBJ1-2, with a weak D call TRBD1 (6 bases). V dropped 7 bases and J dropped 10 bases, with 10 bases sitting between them. The germline gives CDR1 LNHDA, CDR2 SQIVND (reference sequence). The CDR3 covers 10 residues. The chain's CDR3 is CASMGASYTF. In nucleotides, the CDR3 is TGTGCCAGTATGGGGGCGTCCTACACCTTC.